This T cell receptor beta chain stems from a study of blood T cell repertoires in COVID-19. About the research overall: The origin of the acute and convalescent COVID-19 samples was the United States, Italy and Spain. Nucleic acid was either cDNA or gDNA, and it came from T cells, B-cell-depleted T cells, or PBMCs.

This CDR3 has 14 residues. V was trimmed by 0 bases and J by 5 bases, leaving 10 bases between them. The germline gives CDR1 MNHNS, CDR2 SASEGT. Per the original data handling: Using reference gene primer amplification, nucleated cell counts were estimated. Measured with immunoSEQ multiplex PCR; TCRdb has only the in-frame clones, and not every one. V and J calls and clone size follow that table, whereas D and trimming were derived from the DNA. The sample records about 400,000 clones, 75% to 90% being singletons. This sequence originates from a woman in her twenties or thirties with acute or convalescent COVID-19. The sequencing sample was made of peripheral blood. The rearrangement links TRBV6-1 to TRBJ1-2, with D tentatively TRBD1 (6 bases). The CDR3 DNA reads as TGTGCCAGCAGTGAAGCTGGACAGACTTATGGCTACACCTTC. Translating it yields CASSEAGQTYGYTF.